The clone carrying this TCR beta chain was seen only a few times. Its antigen is not known. With constant-segment primers, 5'RACE yielded cDNA libraries of TCR alpha and TCR beta that carried sample barcodes and UMIs. One entry per CDR3 protein, called by TCRdb with MiXCR from the 5' RACE reads. Of approximately 99,000 distinct CDR3 sequences in the sample, around 17% are singletons; the top ten hold roughly 6%. The data were taken from a study of T-cell memory formation after mild COVID-19. Study background: TCR clustering was largely donor specific.

The germline V and J ends were trimmed by 6 bases and 0 bases, with 8 bases remaining between them. The length of the CDR3 is 13 residues. Study-wide findings and caveats: For contracting clones, CD4+ ones sat mainly in CM and EM, CD8+ in EMRA.

This clonotype was sampled from a young man who had mild COVID-19 (a few samples of this study predate the infection). Cell type and time point are not known. This chain uses TRBV12-3 or TRBV12-4 with TRBJ1-1; D not certain. The sample comprised PBMCs or a T cell subset sorted from them (not recorded which). CDR3 residues: CASSKGVNTEAFF. Written as DNA, the CDR3 is TGTGCCAGCAGCAAAGGCGTGAACACTGAAGCTTTCTTT.